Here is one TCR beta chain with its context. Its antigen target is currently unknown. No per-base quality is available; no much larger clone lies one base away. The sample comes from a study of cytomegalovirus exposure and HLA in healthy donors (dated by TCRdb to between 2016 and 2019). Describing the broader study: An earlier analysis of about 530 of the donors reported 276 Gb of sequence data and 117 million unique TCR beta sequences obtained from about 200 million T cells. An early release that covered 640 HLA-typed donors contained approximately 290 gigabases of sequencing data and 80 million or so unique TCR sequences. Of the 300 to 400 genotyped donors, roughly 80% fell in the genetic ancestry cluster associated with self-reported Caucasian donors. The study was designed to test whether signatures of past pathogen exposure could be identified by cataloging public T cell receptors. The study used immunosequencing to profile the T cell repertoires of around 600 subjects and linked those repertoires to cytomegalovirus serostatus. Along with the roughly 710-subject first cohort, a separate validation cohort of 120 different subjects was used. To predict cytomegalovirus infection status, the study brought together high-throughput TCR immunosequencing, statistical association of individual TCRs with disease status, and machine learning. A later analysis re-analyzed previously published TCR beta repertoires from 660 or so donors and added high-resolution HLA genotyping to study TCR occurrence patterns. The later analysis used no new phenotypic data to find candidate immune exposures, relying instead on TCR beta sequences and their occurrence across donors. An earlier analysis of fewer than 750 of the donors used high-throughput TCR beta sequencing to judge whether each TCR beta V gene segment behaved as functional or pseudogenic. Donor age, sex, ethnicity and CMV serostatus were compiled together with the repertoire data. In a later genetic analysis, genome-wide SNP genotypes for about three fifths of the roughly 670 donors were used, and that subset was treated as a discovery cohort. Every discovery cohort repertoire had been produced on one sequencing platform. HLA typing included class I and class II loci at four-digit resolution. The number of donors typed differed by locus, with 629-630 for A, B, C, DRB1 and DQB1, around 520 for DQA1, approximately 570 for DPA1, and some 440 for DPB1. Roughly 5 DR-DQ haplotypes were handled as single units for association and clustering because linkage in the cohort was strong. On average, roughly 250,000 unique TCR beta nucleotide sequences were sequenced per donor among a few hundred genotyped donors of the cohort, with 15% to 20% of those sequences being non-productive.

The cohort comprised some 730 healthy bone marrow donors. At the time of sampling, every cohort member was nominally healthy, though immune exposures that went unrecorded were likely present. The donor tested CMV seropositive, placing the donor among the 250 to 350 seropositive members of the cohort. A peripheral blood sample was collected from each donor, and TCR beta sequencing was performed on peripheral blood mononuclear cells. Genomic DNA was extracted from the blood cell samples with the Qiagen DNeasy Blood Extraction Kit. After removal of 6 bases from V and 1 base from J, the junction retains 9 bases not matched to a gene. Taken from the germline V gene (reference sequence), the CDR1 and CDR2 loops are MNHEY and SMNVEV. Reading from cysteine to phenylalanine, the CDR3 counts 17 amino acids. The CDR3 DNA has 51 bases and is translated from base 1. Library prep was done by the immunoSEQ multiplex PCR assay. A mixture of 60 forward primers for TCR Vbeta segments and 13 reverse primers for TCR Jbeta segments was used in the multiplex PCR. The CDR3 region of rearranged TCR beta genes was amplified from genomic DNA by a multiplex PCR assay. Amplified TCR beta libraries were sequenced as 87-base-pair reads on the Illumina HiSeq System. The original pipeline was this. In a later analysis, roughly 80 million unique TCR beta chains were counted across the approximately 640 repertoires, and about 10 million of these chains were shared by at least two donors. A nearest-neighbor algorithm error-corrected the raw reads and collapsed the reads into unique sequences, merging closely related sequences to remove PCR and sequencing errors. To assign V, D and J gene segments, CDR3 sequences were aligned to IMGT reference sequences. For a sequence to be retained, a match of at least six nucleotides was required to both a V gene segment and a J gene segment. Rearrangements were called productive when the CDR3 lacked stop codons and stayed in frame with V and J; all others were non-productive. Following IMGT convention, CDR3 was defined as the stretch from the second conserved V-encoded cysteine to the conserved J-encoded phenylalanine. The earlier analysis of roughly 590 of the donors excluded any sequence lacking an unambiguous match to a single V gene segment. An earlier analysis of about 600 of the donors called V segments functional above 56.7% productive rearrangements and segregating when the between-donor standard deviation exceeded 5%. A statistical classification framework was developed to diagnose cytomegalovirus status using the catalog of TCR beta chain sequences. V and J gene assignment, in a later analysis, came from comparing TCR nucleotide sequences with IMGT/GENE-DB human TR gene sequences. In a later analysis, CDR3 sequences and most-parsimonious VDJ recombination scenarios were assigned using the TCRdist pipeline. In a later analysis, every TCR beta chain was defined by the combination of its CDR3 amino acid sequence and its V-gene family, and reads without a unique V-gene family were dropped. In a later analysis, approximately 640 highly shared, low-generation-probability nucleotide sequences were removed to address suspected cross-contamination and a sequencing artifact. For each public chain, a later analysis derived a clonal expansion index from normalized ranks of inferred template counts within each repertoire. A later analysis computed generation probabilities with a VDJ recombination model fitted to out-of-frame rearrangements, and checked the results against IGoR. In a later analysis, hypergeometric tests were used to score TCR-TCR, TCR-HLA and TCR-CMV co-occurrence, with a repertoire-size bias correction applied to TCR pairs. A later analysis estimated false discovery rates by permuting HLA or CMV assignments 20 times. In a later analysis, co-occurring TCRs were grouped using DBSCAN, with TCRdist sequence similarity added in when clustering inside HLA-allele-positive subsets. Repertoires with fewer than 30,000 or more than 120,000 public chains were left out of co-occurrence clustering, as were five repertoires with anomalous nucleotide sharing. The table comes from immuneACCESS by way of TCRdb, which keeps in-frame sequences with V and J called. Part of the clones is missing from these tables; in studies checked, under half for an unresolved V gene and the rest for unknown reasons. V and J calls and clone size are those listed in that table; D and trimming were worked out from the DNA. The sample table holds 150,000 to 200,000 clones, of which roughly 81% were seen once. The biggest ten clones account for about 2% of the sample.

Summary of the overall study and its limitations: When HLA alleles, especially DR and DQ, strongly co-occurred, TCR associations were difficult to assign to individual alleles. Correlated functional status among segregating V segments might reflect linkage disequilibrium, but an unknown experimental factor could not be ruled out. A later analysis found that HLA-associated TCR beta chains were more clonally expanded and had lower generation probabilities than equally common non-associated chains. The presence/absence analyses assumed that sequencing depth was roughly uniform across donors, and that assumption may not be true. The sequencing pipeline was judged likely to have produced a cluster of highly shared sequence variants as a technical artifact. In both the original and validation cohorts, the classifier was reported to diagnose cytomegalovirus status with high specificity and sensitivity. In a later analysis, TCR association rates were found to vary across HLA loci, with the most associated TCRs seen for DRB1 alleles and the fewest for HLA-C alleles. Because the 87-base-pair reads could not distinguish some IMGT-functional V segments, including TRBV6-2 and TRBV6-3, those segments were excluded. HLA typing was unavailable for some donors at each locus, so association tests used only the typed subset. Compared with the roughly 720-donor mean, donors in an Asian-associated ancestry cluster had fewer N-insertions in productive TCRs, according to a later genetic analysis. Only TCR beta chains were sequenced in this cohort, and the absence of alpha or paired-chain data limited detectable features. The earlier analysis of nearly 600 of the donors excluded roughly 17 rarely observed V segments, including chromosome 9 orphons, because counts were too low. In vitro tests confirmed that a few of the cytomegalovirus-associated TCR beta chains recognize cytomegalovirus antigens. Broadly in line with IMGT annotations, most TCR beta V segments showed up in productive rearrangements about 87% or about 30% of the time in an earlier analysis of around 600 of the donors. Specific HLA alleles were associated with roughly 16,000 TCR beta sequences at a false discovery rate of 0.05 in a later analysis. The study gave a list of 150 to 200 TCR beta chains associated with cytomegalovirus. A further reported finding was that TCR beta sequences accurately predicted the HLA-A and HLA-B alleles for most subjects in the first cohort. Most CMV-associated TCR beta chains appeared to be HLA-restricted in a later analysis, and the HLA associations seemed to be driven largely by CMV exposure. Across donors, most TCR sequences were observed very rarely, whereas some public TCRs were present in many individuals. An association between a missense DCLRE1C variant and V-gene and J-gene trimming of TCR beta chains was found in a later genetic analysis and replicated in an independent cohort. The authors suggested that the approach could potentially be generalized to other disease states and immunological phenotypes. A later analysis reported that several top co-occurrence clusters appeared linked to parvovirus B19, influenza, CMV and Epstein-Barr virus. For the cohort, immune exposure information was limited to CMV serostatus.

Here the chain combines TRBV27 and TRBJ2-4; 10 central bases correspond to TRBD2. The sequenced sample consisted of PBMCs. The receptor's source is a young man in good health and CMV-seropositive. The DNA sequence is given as TGTGCCAGCAGGAGCGGGGGGGCCGGGGCGGCCAAAAACATTCAGTACTTC. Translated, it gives CASRSGGAGAAKNIQYF.